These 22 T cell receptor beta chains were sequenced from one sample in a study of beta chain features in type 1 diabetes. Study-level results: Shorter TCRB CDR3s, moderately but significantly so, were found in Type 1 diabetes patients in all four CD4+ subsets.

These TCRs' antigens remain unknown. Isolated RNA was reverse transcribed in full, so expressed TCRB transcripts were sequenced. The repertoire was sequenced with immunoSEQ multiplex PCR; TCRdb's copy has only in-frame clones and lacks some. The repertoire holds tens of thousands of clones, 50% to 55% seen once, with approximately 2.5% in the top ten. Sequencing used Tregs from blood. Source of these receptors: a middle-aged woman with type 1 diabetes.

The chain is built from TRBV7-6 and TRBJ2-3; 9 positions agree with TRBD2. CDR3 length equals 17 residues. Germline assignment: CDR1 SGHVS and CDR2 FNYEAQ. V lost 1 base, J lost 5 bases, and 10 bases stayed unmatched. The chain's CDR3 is CASSLVLAGAVGDTQYF. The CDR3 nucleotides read TGTGCCAGCAGCTTAGTCTTAGCGGGAGCCGTTGGAGATACGCAGTATTTT.

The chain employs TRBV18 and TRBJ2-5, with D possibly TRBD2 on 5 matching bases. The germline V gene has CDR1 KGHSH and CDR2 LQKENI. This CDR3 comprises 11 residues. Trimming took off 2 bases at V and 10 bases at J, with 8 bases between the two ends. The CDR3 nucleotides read TGTGCCAGCTCACCAGCCGGGGACCAGTACTTC. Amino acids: CASSPAGDQYF. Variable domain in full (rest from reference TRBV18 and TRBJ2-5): NAGVMQNPRHLVRRRGQEARLRCSPMKGHSHVYWYRQLPEEGLKFMVYLQKENIIDESGMPKERFSAEFPKEGPSILRIQQVVRGDSAAYFCASSPAGDQYFGPGTRLLVL.

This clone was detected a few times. The CDR3 DNA reads TGCAGCGTGAGGACTGACGCTAATGAAAAACTGTTTTTT. Protein: CSVRTDANEKLFF. The chain joins TRBV29-1 to TRBJ1-4; the D is unclear. The CDR3 loop spans 13 amino acids. V was clipped by 6 bases and J by 3 bases, with 11 bases between them. CDR1 is SQVTM, CDR2 ANQGSEA, per germline.

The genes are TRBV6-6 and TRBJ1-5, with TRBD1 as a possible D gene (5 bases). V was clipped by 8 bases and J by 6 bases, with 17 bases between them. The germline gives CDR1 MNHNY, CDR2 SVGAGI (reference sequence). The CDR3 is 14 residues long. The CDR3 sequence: CASAGGGFGQPQHF. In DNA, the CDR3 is TGTGCCAGCGCGGGGGGGGGATTCGGTCAGCCCCAGCATTTT.

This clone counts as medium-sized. The DNA for the CDR3 is TGTGCCAGCAGTGCAGGGGGTGGCACAGATACGCAGTATTTT. Its translation is CASSAGGGTDTQYF. The rearrangement links TRBV6-1 to TRBJ2-3, with 7 bases fitting TRBD1. Germline V CDR1 and CDR2: MNHNS, SASEGT. The CDR3 has 14 amino acids. V was clipped by 4 bases and J by 1 base; unmatched bases: 2.

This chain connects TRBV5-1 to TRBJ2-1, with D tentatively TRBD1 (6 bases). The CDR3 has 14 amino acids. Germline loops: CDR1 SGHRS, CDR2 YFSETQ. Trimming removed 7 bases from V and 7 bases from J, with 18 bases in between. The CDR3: CASLVGAGANEQFF. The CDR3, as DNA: TGCGCCAGCCTGGTGGGGGCAGGGGCAAATGAGCAGTTCTTC. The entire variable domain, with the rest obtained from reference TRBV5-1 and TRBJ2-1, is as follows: KAGVTQTPRYLIKTRGQQVTLSCSPISGHRSVSWYQQTPGQGLQFLFEYFSETQRNKGNFPGRFSGRQFSNSRSEMNVSTLELGDSALYLCASLVGAGANEQFFGPGTRLTVL.

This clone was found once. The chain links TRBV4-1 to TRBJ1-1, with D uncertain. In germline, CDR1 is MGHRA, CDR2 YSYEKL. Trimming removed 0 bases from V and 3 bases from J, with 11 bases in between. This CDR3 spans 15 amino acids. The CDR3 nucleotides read TGCGCCAGCAGCCAAGAAGCGGCTAGACACACTGAAGCTTTCTTT. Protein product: CASSQEAARHTEAFF.

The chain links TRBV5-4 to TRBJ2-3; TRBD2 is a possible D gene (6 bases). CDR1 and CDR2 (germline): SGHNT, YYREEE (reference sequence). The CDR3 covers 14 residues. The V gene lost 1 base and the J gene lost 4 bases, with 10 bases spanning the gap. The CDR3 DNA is TGTGCCAGCAGCTTGCCCAGGGACTCAGATACGCAGTATTTT. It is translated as CASSLPRDSDTQYF.

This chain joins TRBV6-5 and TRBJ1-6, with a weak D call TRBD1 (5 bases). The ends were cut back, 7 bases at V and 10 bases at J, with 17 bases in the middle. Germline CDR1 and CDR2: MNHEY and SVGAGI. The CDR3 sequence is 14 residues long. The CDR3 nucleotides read TGTGCCAGCACCCCGAGGGGAGGGGACTCACCCCTCCACTTT. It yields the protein CASTPRGGDSPLHF.

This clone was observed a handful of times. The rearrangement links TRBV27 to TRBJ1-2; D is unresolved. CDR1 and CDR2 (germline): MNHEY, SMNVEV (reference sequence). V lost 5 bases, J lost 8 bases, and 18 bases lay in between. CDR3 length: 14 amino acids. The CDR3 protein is CASSPLTPPRGYTF. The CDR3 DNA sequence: TGTGCCAGCAGTCCCCTGACTCCTCCGCGGGGCTACACCTTC.

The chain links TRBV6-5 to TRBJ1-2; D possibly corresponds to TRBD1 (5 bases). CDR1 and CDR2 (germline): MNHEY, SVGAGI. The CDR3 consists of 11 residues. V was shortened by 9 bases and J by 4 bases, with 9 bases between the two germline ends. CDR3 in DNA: TGTGCCAGTTGGGGGGTCTATGGCTACACCTTC. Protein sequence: CASWGVYGYTF.

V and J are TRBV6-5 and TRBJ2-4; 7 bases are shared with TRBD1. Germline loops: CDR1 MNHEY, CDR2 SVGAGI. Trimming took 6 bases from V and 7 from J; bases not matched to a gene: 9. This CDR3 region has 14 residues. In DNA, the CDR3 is TGTGCCAGCAGCCGATTACAGGGGTTGAACATTCAGTACTTC. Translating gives CASSRLQGLNIQYF.

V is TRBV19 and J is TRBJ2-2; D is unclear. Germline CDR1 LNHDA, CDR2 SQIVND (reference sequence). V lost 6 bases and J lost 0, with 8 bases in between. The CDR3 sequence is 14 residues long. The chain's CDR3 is CASSEAANTGELFF. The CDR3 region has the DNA TGTGCCAGTAGCGAGGCCGCGAACACCGGGGAGCTGTTTTTT. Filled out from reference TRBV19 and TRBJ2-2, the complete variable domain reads DGGITQSPKYLFRKEGQNVTLSCEQNLNHDAMYWYRQDPGQGLRLIYYSQIVNDFQKGDIAEGYSVSREKKESFPLTVTSAQKNPTAFYLCASSEAANTGELFFGEGSRLTVL.

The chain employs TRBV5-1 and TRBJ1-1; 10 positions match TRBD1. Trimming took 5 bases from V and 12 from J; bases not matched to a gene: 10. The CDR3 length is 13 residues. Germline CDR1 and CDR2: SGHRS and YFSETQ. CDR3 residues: CASSSSRDRGTFF. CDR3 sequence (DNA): TGCGCCAGCAGTTCCTCCCGGGACAGGGGAACTTTCTTT.

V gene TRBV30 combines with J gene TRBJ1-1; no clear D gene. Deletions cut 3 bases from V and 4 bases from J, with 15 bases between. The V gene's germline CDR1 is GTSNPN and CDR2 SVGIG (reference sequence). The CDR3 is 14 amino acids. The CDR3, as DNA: TGTGCCTGGAGCACCACCAATTCCGGCACTGAAGCTTTCTTT. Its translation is CAWSTTNSGTEAFF. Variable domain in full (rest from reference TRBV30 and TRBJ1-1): SQTIHQWPATLVQPVGSPLSLECTVEGTSNPNLYWYRQAAGRGLQLLFYSVGIGQISSEVPQNLSASRPQDRQFILSSKKLLLSDSGFYLCAWSTTNSGTEAFFGQGTRLTVV.

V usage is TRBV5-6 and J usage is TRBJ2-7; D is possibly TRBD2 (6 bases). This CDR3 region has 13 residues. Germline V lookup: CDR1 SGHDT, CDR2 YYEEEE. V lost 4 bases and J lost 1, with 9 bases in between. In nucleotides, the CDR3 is TGTGCCAGCAGCAGGGGACTTTCCTACGAGCAGTACTTC. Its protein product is CASSRGLSYEQYF.

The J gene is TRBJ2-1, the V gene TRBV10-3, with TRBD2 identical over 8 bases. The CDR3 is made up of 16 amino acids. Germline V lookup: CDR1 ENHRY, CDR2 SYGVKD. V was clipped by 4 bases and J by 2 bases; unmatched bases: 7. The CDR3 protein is CAISASVAGTYNEQFF. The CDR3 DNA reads TGTGCCATCAGTGCTTCGGTAGCGGGAACCTACAATGAGCAGTTCTTC.

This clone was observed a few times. DNA for the CDR3: TGTGCCATCAGTGAGGCAGGGTTGGATCAGCCCCAGCATTTT. Its protein product is CAISEAGLDQPQHF. V usage is TRBV10-3 and J usage is TRBJ1-5; TRBD1 is a possible D gene (5 bases). This CDR3 contains 14 residues. The germline V and J ends were trimmed by 2 bases and 5 bases, with 10 bases remaining between them. In germline, CDR1 is ENHRY, CDR2 SYGVKD.

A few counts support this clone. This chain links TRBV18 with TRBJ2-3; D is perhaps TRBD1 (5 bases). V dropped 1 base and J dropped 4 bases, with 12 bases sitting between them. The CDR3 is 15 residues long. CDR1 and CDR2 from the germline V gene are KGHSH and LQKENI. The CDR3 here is CASSPRAGPPDTQYF. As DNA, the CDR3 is TGTGCCAGCTCACCACGCGCAGGGCCCCCAGATACGCAGTATTTT. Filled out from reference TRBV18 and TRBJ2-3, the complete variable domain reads NAGVMQNPRHLVRRRGQEARLRCSPMKGHSHVYWYRQLPEEGLKFMVYLQKENIIDESGMPKERFSAEFPKEGPSILRIQQVVRGDSAAYFCASSPRAGPPDTQYFGPGTRLTVL.

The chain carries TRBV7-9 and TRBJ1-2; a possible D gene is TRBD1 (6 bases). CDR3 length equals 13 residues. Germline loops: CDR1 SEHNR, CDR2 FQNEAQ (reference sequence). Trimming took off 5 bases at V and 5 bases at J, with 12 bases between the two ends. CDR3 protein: CASSGEGEYGYTF. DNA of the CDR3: TGTGCCAGCAGCGGAGAGGGGGAGTATGGCTACACCTTC.

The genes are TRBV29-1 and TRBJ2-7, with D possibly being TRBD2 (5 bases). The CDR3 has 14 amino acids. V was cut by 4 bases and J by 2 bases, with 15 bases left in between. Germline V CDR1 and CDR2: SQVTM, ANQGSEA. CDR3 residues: CSVVRLAPTYEQYF. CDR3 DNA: TGCAGCGTTGTTAGGCTAGCCCCAACCTACGAGCAGTACTTC.

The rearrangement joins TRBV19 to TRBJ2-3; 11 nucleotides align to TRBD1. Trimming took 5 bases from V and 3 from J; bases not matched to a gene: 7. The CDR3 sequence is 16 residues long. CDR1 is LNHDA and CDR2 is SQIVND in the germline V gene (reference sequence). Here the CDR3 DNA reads TGTGCCAGTAGTCGGACAGGGGGCAAAGGAACAGATACGCAGTATTTT. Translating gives CASSRTGGKGTDTQYF.